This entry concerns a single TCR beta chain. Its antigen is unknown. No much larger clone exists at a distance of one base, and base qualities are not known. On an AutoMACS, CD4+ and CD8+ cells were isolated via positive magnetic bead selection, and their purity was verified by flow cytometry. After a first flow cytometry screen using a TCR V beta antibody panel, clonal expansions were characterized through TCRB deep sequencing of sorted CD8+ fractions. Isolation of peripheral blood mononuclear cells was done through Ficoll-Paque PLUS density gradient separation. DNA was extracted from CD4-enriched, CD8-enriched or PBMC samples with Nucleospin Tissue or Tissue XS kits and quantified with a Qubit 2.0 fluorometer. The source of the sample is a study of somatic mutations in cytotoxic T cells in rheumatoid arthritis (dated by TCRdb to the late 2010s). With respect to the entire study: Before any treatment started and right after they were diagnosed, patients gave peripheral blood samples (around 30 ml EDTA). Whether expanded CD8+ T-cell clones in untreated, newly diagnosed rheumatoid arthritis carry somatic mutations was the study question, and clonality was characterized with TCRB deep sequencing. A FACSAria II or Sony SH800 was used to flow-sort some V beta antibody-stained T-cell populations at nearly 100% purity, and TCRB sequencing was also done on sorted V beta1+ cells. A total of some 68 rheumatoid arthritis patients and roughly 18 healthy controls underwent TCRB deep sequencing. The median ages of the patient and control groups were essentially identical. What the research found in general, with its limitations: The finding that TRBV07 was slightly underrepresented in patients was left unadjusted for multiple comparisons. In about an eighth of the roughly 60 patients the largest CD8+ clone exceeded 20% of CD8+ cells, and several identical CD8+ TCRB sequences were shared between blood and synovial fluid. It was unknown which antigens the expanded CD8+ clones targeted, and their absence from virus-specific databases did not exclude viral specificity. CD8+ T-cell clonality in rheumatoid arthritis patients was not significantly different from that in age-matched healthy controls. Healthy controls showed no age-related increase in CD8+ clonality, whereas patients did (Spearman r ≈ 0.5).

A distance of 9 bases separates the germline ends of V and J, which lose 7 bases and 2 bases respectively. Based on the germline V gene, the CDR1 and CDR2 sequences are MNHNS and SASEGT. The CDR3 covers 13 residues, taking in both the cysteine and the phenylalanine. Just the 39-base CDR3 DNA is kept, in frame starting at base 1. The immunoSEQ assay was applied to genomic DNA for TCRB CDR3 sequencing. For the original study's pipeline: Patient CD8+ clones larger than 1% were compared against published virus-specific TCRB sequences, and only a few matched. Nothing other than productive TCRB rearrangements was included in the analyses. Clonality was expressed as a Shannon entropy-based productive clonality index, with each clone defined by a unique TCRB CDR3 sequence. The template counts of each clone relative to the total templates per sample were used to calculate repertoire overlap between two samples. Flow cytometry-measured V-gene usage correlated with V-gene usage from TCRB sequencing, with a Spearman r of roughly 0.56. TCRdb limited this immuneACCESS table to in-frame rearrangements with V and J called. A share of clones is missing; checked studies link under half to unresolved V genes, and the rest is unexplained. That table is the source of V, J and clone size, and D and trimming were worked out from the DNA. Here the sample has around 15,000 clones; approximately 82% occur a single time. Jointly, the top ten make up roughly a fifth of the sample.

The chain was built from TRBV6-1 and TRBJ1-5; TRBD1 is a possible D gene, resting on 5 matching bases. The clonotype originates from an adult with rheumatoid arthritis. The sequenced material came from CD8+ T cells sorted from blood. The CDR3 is CASKDRGNQPQHF. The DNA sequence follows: TGTGCCAGCAAAGACAGAGGCAATCAGCCCCAGCATTTT.